This T cell receptor beta chain is from a study of vaccination and CD4 T cells after COVID-19. Described treatment: approximately 11-day PBMC culture with coronavirus spike peptide pools or control peptides (ViraFEST assay). The cultures had half their medium swapped for fresh IL-2 medium on days 3 and 7. Germline CDR1 DFQATT, CDR2 SNEGSKA (reference sequence). The V and J ends lost 5 bases and 8 bases, in that order; junction bases with no gene match: 7. The CDR3 is 14 amino acids. As to this clonotype: Antigen unknown.

Sequence data for DNA of cultured CD4+ T cells were generated by the Oncomine TCR Beta short-read assay. TCRdb recomputed calls from the PCR reads with MiXCR, one row per CDR3 protein. The sample lists around 20,000 distinct CDR3 sequences, 55% to 60% occurring once. The V and J genes are TRBV20-1 and TRBJ2-1; TRBD1 matches at 12 bases. The receptor comes from a human donor who had recovered from COVID-19. The sequencing used CD4+ T cells from blood, cultured in vitro, collected after SARS-CoV-2 vaccination. The CDR3 region has the DNA TGCAGTGCTCCCCCCGGGACAGGGGGCGATGAGCAGTTCTTC. Translating gives CSAPPGTGGDEQFF.